The following is a TCR beta chain sequence with its context. What it recognizes is unknown. MiXCR, run by TCRdb on the RT-PCR reads, gives a single entry per CDR3 protein. Here the sample spans roughly 710,000 distinct CDR3 sequences, 14% being singletons. The data were taken from a study of response to subunit inactivated influenza vaccine. Study-wide results and caveats: That few new T cells are recruited by each seasonal influenza vaccination was the authors' suggestion.

The CDR3 runs 16 residues. V lost 0 bases, J lost 2 bases, and 5 bases stayed unmatched. Germline-derived CDR1 and CDR2 are WNHNN and SYGVQD (reference sequence). This TCR was recovered from a man in his fifties who received an inactivated influenza vaccine. Sequences were derived from PBMCs from blood, sampled 14 to 15 days before vaccination. The V call is TRBV10-1, the J call TRBJ2-7, with 9 bases matching TRBD1. The CDR3 loop reads CASSESPRQGAYEQYF. For the CDR3, the DNA is TGCGCCAGCAGTGAGTCCCCGAGACAGGGGGCCTACGAGCAGTACTTC.